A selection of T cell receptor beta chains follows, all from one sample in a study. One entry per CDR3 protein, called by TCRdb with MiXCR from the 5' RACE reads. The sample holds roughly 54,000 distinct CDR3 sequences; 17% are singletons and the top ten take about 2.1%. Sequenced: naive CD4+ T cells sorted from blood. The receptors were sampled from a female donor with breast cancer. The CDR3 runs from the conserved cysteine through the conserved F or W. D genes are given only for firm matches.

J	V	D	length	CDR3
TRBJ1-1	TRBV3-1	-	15	CASSQIDRTSTEAFF
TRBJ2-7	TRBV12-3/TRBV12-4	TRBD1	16	CASSFGATGGLYEQYF
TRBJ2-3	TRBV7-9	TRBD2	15	CASSQSGARTDTQYF
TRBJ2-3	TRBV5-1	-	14	CACVRDLATDTQYF
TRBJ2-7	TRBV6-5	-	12	CASSYSGREQYF
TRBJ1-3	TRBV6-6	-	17	CASSYSPGTSSGNTIYF
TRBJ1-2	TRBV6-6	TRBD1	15	CASSSGTEFNYGYTF
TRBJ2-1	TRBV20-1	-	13	CSVSANTYNEQFF
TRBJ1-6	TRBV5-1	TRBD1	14	CASSSGQTNSPLHF
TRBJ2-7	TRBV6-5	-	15	CASTRSGSPPYEQYF
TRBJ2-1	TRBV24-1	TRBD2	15	CATRGGTSKGNEQFF
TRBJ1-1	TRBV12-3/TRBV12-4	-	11	CASRRDREAFF
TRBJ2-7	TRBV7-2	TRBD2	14	CASSLPSGSYEQYF
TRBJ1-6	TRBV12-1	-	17	CASSFYRGHLWHSPLHF
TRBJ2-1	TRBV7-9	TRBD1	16	CASSSSPGQGADEQFF
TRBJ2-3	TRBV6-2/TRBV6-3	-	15	CATSLQGPTLDTQYF
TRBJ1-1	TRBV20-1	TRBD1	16	CSASNGQGQGDTEAFF
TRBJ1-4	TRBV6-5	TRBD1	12	CASRDPGGRLFF
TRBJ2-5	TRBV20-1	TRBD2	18	CSVDIWGLAGRNQETQYF
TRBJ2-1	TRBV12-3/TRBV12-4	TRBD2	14	CASSRTSGTNEQFF
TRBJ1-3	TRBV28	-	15	CASREPTPGGNTIYF
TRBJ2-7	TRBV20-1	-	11	CSATGPYELYF
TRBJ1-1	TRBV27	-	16	CASSLLWGTMNTEAFF
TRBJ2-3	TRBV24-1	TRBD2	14	CATRTGGAGDTQYF
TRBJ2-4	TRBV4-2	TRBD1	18	CASSREPDRGGPKNIQYF
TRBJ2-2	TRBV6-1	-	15	CASSEGSGNTGELFF
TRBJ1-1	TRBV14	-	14	CASSRTQVATEAFF
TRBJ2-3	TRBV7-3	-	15	CASSTSGVRTDTQYF
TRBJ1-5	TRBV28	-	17	CASRPSGLQDSNQPQHF
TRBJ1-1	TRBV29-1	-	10	CSVVEVEAFF
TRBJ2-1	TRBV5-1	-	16	CASSLMVGLETNEQFF
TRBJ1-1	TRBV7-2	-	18	CASSSPLDWEGWDTEAFF
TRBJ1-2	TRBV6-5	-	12	CASKTGRYGYTF
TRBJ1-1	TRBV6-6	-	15	CASSYTGSSDTEAFF
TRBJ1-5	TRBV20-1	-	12	CSARTGSFPQHF
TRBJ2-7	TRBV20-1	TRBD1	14	CSARRTGGLYEQYF
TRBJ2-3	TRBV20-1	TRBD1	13	CSASPGGADTQYF